Each of the 5 T cell receptor beta chains below was sequenced from the same sample in a study of T cell changes during pregnancy in multiple sclerosis. Produced via immunoSEQ multiplex PCR; TCRdb's table is partial and in-frame only. The sample lists roughly 80,000 clones; 85% to 95% were seen once. The sample here was peripheral blood, taken after pregnancy. The receptor set was obtained from a female donor in good health, enrolled as a control in a pregnancy study.

The rearrangement links TRBV28 to TRBJ2-7; D perhaps matches TRBD2 (6 bases). The CDR3 runs to 14 residues. The germline gives CDR1 MDHEN, CDR2 SYDVKM. Trimming pared 5 bases from V and 4 bases from J, leaving 15 bases between. The CDR3 DNA reads as TGTGCCAGCAGTCCCGCGGGAAGTAGGTACGAGCAGTACTTC. It codes for CASSPAGSRYEQYF.

The chain is built from TRBV7-9 and TRBJ2-1; 12 nucleotides match TRBD2. Germline trimming cut 1 base from V and 12 bases from J; bases unmatched to any gene: 10. Germline CDR1 and CDR2: SEHNR and FQNEAQ (reference sequence). There are 16 residues in the CDR3. The chain's CDR3 is CASSLGLAGDRAWQFF. The CDR3 DNA follows: TGTGCCAGCAGCTTAGGACTAGCGGGAGATCGGGCTTGGCAGTTCTTC.

V and J are TRBV27 and TRBJ2-1; TRBD1 matches at 7 bases. This CDR3 is built from 14 residues. Per the germline V gene, CDR1 is MNHEY and CDR2 is SMNVEV (reference sequence). J was trimmed by 2 bases and V by 3 bases; bases with no gene match: 1. CDR3 in DNA: TGTGCCAGCAGTTTCGGACAGGCCTACAATGAGCAGTTCTTC. Translated, it gives CASSFGQAYNEQFF.

This sequence joins TRBV19 and TRBJ1-4, with D possibly matching TRBD1 (6 bases). The CDR3 is made up of 17 amino acids. Trimming left V 4 bases short and J 3 bases short, with 18 bases between. Germline loops: CDR1 LNHDA, CDR2 SQIVND (reference sequence). DNA for the CDR3: TGTGCCAGTAGTACCCTCAGGGGTGCAGGGGCTAATGAAAAACTGTTTTTT. Translating it yields CASSTLRGAGANEKLFF.

The rearrangement uses TRBV15 and TRBJ1-1; tentatively, D is TRBD1 (6 bases). Per the germline V gene, CDR1 is LNHNV and CDR2 is YYDKDF (reference sequence). The CDR3 contains 16 residues. The germline V and J ends were trimmed by 0 bases and 1 base, with 12 bases remaining between them. The CDR3, as DNA: TGTGCCACCAGCAGAGATCCGAGGGGGGGGAACACTGAAGCTTTCTTT. This sequence encodes CATSRDPRGGNTEAFF.